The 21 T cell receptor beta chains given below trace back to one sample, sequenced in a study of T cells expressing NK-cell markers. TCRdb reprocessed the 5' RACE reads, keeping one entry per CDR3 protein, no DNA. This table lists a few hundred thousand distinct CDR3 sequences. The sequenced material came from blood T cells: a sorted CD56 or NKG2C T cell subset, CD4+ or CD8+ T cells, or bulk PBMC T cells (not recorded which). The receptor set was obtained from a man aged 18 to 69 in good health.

CDR3 residues: CASSEWTSGGLSTDTQYF. V gene TRBV11-2 combines with J gene TRBJ2-3; TCRdb's D call, TRBD2, is unchecked because there is no DNA. This CDR3 spans 18 amino acids. Germline CDR1 SGHAT, CDR2 FQNNGV.

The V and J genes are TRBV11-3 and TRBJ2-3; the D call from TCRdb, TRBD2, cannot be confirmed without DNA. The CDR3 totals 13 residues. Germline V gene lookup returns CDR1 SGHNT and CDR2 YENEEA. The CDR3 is CASSAGVQGTQYF.

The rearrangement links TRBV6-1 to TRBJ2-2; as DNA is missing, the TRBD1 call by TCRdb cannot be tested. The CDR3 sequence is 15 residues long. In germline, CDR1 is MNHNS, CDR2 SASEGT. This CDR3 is CASSVHRGRTGELFF.

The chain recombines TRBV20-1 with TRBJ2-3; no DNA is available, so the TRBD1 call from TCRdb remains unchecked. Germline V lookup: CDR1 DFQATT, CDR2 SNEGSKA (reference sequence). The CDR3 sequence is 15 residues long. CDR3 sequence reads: CSARWGQGSTDTQYF.

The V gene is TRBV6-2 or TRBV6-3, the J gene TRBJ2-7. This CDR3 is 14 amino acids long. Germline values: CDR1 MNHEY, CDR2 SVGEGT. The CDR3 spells CASRRSGTSYEQYF.

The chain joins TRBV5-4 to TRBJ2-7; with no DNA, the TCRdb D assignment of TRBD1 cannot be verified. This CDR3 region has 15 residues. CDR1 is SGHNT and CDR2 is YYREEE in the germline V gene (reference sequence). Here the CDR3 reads CASSRGGQGMREQYF.

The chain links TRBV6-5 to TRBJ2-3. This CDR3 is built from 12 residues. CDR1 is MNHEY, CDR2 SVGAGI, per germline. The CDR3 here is CASSSRWDTQYF.

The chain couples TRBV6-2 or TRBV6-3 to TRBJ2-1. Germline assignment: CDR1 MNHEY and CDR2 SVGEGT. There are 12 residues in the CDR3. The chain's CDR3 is CASSYSGLNQFF.

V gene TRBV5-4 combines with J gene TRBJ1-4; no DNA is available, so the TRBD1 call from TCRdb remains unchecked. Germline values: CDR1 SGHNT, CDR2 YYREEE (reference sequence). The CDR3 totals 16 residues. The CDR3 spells CASSFQGTDQNEKLFF. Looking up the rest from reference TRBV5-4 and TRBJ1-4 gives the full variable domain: ETGVTQSPTHLIKTRGQQVTLRCSSQSGHNTVSWYQQALGQGPQFIFQYYREEENGRGNFPPRFSGLQFPNYSSELNVNALELDDSALYLCASSFQGTDQNEKLFFGSGTQLSVL.

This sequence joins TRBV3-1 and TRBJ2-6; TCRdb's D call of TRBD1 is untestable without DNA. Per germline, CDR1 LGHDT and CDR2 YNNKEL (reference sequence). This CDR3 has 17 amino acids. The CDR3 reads CASSQPGQFAGANVLTF.

CDR3 sequence reads: CASSPGQGNRRTEAFF. The chain has TRBV3-1 and TRBJ1-1; TCRdb returns TRBD1, unconfirmable since there is no DNA. Germline values: CDR1 LGHDT, CDR2 YNNKEL (reference sequence). This CDR3 region has 16 residues.

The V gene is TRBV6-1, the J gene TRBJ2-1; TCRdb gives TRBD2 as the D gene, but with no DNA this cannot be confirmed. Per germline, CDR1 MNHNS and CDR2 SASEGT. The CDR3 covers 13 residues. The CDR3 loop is CASSRTIYNEQFF.

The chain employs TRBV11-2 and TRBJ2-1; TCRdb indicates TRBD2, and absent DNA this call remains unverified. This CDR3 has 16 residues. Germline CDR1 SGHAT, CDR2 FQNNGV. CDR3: CASSFALGTRVYEQFF.

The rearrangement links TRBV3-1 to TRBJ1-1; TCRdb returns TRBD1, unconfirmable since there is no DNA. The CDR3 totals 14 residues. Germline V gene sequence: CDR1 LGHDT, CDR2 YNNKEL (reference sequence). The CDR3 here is CASSQVFGVGGAFF.

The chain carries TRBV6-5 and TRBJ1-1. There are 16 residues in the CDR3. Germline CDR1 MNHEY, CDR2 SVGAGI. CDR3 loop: CASSYGGSWVNTEAFF.

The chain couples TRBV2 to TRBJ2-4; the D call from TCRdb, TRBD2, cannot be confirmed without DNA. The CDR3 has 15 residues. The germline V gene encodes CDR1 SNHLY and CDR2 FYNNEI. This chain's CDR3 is CASSESKRGKNIQYF.

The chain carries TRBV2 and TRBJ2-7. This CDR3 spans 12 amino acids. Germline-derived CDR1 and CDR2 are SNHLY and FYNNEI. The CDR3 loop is CAGGSRALEQYF.

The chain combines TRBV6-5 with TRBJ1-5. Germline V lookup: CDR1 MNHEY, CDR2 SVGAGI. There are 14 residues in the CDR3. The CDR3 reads CASSYATVGQPQHF.

CDR3 region: CATSEGDGPGYGYTF. V and J are TRBV24-1 and TRBJ1-2. CDR3 length: 15 amino acids. Germline CDR1 and CDR2: KGHDR and SFDVKD.

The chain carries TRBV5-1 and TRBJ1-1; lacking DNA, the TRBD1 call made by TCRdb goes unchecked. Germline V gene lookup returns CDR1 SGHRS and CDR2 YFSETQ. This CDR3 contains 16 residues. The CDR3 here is CASSLTGSIGTSEAFF.

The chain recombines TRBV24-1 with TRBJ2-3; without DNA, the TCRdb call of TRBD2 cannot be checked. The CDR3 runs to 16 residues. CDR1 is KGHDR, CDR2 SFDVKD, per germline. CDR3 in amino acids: CATSDRSGGVGDTQYF.